This T cell receptor (beta chain) stems from a study of patients and donors after allogeneic stem cell transplantation (dated by TCRdb to between 2020 and 2021). The CDR3 runs 19 residues from the cysteine to the phenylalanine. Only CDR3 DNA remains: 57 bases, in frame from the first base. The germline V gene provides CDR1 SGDLS and CDR2 YYNGEE. Trimming takes 3 bases off V and 1 base off J; junction bases not matched to a gene: 12. Library prep was done by RT-PCR. Sequencer: NextSeq 550. Using fastp trimming at Q25 and MiXCR clonotype assembly, TCRdb reanalyzed the public sequencing data and kept in-frame beta chains. Identical CDR3 protein sequences are pooled into one entry, listed with their most common genes and DNA. The sample yields approximately 3,000 distinct CDR3 sequences; approximately 5.4% were counted once. The ten largest account for about 15% of the sample. This clonotype is identified as medium-sized (0.01 to 0.1%). Its cognate antigen has yet to be identified. No base qualities exist here, and no much larger clone lies one base off it.

Material: blood, either unsorted or a sorted T cell fraction (not recorded which). The chain is encoded by TRBV9 joined to TRBJ2-3, and 12 bases in between align with TRBD1. The sequence came from a human donor who was either an allogeneic HSCT recipient or a stem cell or donor lymphocyte infusion donor (not recorded which). It is not recorded whose cells these are; they may come from a transplant donor. The DNA sequence is given as TGTGCCAGCAGCGCCACTCCCGGGACAGGGGGCCGAGGCACAGATACGCAGTATTTT. The translation is CASSATPGTGGRGTDTQYF.